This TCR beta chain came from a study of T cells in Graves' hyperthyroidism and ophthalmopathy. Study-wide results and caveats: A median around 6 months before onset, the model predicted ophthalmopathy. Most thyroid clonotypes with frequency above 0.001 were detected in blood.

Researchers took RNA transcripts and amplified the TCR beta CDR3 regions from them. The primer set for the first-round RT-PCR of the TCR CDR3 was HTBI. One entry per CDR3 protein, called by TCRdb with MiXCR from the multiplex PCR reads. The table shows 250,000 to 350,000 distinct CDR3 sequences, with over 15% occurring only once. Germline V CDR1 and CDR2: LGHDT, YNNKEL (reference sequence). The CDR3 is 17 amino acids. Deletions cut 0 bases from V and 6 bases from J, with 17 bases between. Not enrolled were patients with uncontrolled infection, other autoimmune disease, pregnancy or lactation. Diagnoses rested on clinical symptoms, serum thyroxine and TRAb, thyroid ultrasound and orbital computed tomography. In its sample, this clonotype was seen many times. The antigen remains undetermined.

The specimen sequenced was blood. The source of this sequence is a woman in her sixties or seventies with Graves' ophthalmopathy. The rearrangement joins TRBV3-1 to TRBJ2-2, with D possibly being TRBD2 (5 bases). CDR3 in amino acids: CASSQDGVMPFPGELFF. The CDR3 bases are TGTGCCAGCAGCCAAGACGGGGTGATGCCCTTCCCCGGGGAGCTGTTTTTT.